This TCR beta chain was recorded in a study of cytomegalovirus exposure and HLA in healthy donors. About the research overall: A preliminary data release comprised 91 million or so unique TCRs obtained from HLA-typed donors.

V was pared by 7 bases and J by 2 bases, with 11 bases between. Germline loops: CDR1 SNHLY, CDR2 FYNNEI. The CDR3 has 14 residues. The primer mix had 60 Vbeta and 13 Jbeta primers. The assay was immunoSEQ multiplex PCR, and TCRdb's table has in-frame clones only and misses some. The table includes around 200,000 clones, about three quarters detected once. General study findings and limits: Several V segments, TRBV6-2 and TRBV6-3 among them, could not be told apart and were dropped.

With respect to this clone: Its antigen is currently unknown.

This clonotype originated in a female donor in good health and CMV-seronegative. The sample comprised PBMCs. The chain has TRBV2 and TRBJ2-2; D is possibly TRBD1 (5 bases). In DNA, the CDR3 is TGTGCCAGCACGCCAGGGATAAACACCGGGGAGCTGTTTTTT. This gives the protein CASTPGINTGELFF.